Below are 29 T cell receptor beta chains sequenced from a single sample in a study of blood T cell repertoires in COVID-19 (dated by TCRdb to the early 2020s). The library was made by the immunoSEQ multiplex PCR assay. Here the immuneACCESS table is served through TCRdb, limited to in-frame sequences with V and J called. Missing clones are a known gap in these copies; in checked studies unresolved V genes cover under half, and the rest lacks a known reason. The table for this sample lists fewer than 400,000 clones; roughly 88% of them were counted only once. Jointly, the top ten make up approximately 2.9% of the sample. The sequenced material came from peripheral blood. These receptors were obtained from a young woman with COVID-19, enrolled during active disease.

This chain uses TRBV5-8 with TRBJ2-1; D not certain. The CDR3 contains 14 residues. Between the trimmed V and J ends, which lost 8 bases and 0 bases, there was a span of 12 bases. Per the germline V gene, CDR1 is SGHTS and CDR2 is YDEGEE. CDR3 sequence: CASTRSPSYNEQFF. The DNA for the CDR3 is TGTGCCAGTACCCGGTCCCCCTCCTACAATGAGCAGTTCTTC.

The chain uses TRBV5-1 and TRBJ2-7; the match to TRBD2 covers 13 bases. V was clipped by 5 bases and J by 7 bases; unmatched bases: 9. The germline CDR1 and CDR2 sequences are SGHRS and YFSETQ. The CDR3 spans 15 residues. CDR3 nucleotide sequence: TGCGCCAGCAGTCGGGGACTAGCGGGATCGGGGGAGCAGTACTTC. Its translation: CASSRGLAGSGEQYF.

This clone has a handful of counts. J is TRBJ1-5 and V is TRBV25-1; the D gene is possibly TRBD1 (6 bases). This CDR3 has 12 amino acids. Germline CDR1 and CDR2: MGHDK and SYGVNS. The V end was cut by 5 bases, the J end by 7 bases, with 9 bases between. CDR3 loop: CASSSGAQPQHF. As DNA, the CDR3 is TGTGCCAGCAGTTCAGGGGCCCAGCCCCAGCATTTT.

This chain uses TRBV19 with TRBJ2-3, with 7 bases matching TRBD1. The CDR3 is 17 residues long. J was trimmed by 0 bases and V by 3 bases; bases with no gene match: 9. CDR1 is LNHDA, CDR2 SQIVND, per germline (reference sequence). The CDR3 is CASSISSATGSTDTQYF. The CDR3 nucleotides read TGTGCCAGTAGTATCTCAAGCGCGACAGGGAGCACAGATACGCAGTATTTT.

The V call is TRBV7-7, the J call TRBJ2-2, with D tentatively TRBD1 (6 bases). Trimming shortened V by 1 base and J by 1 base, and 10 bases separated the two germline ends. The CDR3 consists of 16 residues. Germline lookup yields CDR1 SSHAT and CDR2 FNYEAQ (reference sequence). The CDR3 DNA is TGTGCCAGCAGCTTAGACAGGGTTGGGAACACCGGGGAGCTGTTTTTT. It is translated as CASSLDRVGNTGELFF.

V usage is TRBV5-1 and J usage is TRBJ1-1; tentatively, D is TRBD1 (5 bases). Trimming cost V 6 bases and J 4 bases, with 16 bases left between them. This CDR3 has 14 amino acids. CDR1 is SGHRS and CDR2 is YFSETQ in the germline V gene. The CDR3, as DNA: TGCGCCAGCACCGAAATCGGGGGGAGCACTGAAGCTTTCTTT. It codes for CASTEIGGSTEAFF.

The chain employs TRBV9 and TRBJ2-7, with D perhaps matching TRBD2 (5 bases). CDR3 length: 14 amino acids. V shed 2 bases and J shed 2 bases, with 11 bases lying between them. Germline V gene data show CDR1 as SGDLS and CDR2 as YYNGEE. This chain's CDR3 is CASSVDWRAYEQYF. The CDR3 nucleotides read TGTGCCAGCAGCGTGGACTGGCGAGCCTACGAGCAGTACTTC.

The chain has TRBV6-4 and TRBJ2-5; TRBD1 might be the D (5 bases). The CDR3 contains 13 residues. Trimming left V 8 bases short and J 4 bases short, with 14 bases between. CDR1 and CDR2 (germline): MRHNA, SNTAGT. The CDR3 spells CASRRGPGETQYF. The DNA for the CDR3 is TGTGCCAGCCGTAGGGGTCCGGGAGAGACCCAGTACTTC.

The chain employs TRBV5-4 and TRBJ1-2; D perhaps matches TRBD1 (6 bases). This CDR3 region has 12 residues. Germline V gene sequence: CDR1 SGHNT, CDR2 YYREEE (reference sequence). V was cut by 2 bases and J by 8 bases, with 10 bases left in between. DNA for the CDR3: TGTGCCAGCAGCTTTACAGGGTTGGGCTACACCTTC. Its translation is CASSFTGLGYTF.

This chain joins TRBV28 and TRBJ1-2; perhaps TRBD1 as D (5 bases). CDR1 is MDHEN and CDR2 is SYDVKM in the germline V gene. The CDR3 extends over 13 amino acids. V was trimmed by 4 bases and J by 6 bases, leaving 12 bases between them. The CDR3 reads CASSYGRGDGYTF. The CDR3 coding sequence is TGTGCCAGCAGTTACGGACGGGGGGATGGCTACACCTTC.

The chain is built from TRBV24-1 and TRBJ1-1, with a possible D match to TRBD1 (5 bases). V was trimmed by 3 bases and J by 5 bases, leaving 15 bases between them. The CDR3 totals 15 residues. CDR1 and CDR2 from the germline V gene are KGHDR and SFDVKD. Here the CDR3 reads CATSDTREGRTEAFF. The CDR3 DNA follows: TGTGCCACCAGTGATACCAGGGAGGGTAGGACTGAAGCTTTCTTT.

The J gene is TRBJ2-1, the V gene TRBV5-4, with 9 bases lining up with TRBD2. From germline, CDR1 is SGHNT and CDR2 YYREEE (reference sequence). V trimming: 4 bases; J trimming: 7 bases; junction bases outside the gene matches: 12. The length of the CDR3 is 16 residues. CDR3 in DNA: TGTGCCAGCAGCGCTGGAGTAGCGGGAGCGCGGAATGAGCAGTTCTTC. Translation gives CASSAGVAGARNEQFF. The complete variable domain, with remaining parts taken from reference TRBV5-4 and TRBJ2-1, reads ETGVTQSPTHLIKTRGQQVTLRCSSQSGHNTVSWYQQALGQGPQFIFQYYREEENGRGNFPPRFSGLQFPNYSSELNVNALELDDSALYLCASSAGVAGARNEQFFGPGTRLTVL.

This clone was observed once. This chain uses TRBV21-1 with TRBJ1-2; the D call of TRBD1 is as the table states it, not checked on the DNA. TRBV21-1 is classified as a pseudogene. The CDR3 is 15 residues long. CDR3 sequence: CASSSQTGRNYGYTF. DNA for the CDR3: TGTGCCAGCAGCTCCCAGACAGGGCGGAACTATGGCTACACCTTC.

This chain uses TRBV7-2 with TRBJ1-6, with D perhaps TRBD1 (5 bases). This CDR3 is 14 amino acids long. The V end was cut by 3 bases, the J end by 10 bases, with 13 bases between. Germline V lookup: CDR1 SGHTA, CDR2 FQGNSA. CDR3 bases: TGTGCCAGCAGCTTTGGAGCAGGGATGTCACCCCTCCACTTT. Its protein is CASSFGAGMSPLHF.

This chain uses TRBV2 with TRBJ1-2; D is unclear. Germline CDR1 and CDR2: SNHLY and FYNNEI. CDR3 length equals 15 residues. V lost 2 bases and J 2 bases, leaving 12 bases between the germline ends. This chain's CDR3 is CASSEWVASNYGYTF. CDR3 bases: TGTGCCAGCAGTGAATGGGTAGCGTCAAACTATGGCTACACCTTC.

The genes are TRBV7-3 and TRBJ1-1; TRBD1 is a possible D gene (5 bases). This CDR3 contains 14 residues. Germline CDR1 and CDR2: SGHTA and FQGTGA. The germline V and J ends were trimmed by 1 base and 1 base, with 7 bases remaining between them. As DNA, the CDR3 is TGTGCCAGCAGCTTAATGGGGGGGAACACTGAAGCTTTCTTT. Residues: CASSLMGGNTEAFF.

J is TRBJ2-1 and V is TRBV27; 12 bases fit TRBD1. The germline CDR1 and CDR2 sequences are MNHEY and SMNVEV (reference sequence). V was clipped by 1 base and J by 7 bases; unmatched bases: 8. The CDR3 consists of 17 residues. CDR3 sequence reads: CASSLFYGTGGENEQFF. The CDR3 region has the DNA TGTGCCAGCAGTTTATTCTATGGGACAGGGGGCGAGAATGAGCAGTTCTTC.

This chain joins TRBV3-1 (or the pseudogene TRBV3-2) and TRBJ2-7, with 9 bases lining up with TRBD2. Germline lookup yields CDR1 LGHDT and CDR2 YNNKEL (reference sequence). This CDR3 has 16 residues. V was clipped by 3 bases and J by 7 bases; unmatched bases: 13. CDR3 DNA: TGTGCCAGCAGCCAGGGGGGTAGCGGGAGATCGGGGGAGCAGTACTTC. It specifies CASSQGGSGRSGEQYF.

J is TRBJ2-1 and V is TRBV19; 8 positions agree with TRBD1. The CDR3 totals 14 residues. V gave up 3 bases and J gave up 8 bases; unmatched junction bases: 6. Per germline, CDR1 LNHDA and CDR2 SQIVND (reference sequence). For the CDR3, the DNA is TGTGCCAGTAGTATCTCGCAGGGGGCCGATGAGCAGTTCTTC. It translates to CASSISQGADEQFF.

This clone occurred a few times. The chain combines TRBV6-2 or TRBV6-3 with TRBJ1-1; TRBD1 might be the D (5 bases). V was pared by 1 base and J by 5 bases, with 11 bases between. CDR1 and CDR2 (germline): MNHEY, SVGEGT. This CDR3 region has 14 residues. The CDR3 loop reads CASSYWLGGTEAFF. Here the CDR3 DNA reads TGTGCCAGCAGTTACTGGTTGGGGGGTACTGAAGCTTTCTTT.

V gene TRBV5-6 combines with J gene TRBJ1-4; perhaps TRBD1 as D (5 bases). Germline V gene sequence: CDR1 SGHDT, CDR2 YYEEEE. Trimming stripped 4 bases from V and 0 bases from J, with 13 bases between. The CDR3 has 16 residues. Here the CDR3 reads CASSGRQGATNEKLFF. For the CDR3, the DNA is TGTGCCAGCAGCGGAAGGCAGGGCGCAACTAATGAAAAACTGTTTTTT.

The chain is built from TRBV4-2 and TRBJ2-1, with 9 bases fitting TRBD2. V gave up 1 base and J gave up 7 bases; unmatched junction bases: 5. Germline V gene sequence: CDR1 LGHNA, CDR2 YNFKEQ. The CDR3 is 15 residues long. This CDR3 is CASSQVAGELNEQFF. DNA for the CDR3: TGTGCCAGCAGCCAAGTAGCGGGAGAACTGAATGAGCAGTTCTTC.

The chain couples TRBV28 to TRBJ1-1; D might be TRBD1 (6 bases). The CDR3 is 14 residues long. The V end lost 10 bases, the J end lost 1 base, and 16 bases lay between the germline ends. CDR1 and CDR2 from the germline V gene are MDHEN and SYDVKM. For the CDR3, the DNA is TGTGCCATCATAAAACAGGGATCGAACACTGAAGCTTTCTTT. It specifies CAIIKQGSNTEAFF.

This clone was recorded only once. The chain employs TRBV3-1 (or the pseudogene TRBV3-2) and TRBJ1-2; 10 bases map to TRBD1. This CDR3 is built from 15 residues. V lost 0 bases and J lost 6; bases outside the gene matches: 4. Germline values: CDR1 LGHDT, CDR2 YNNKEL (reference sequence). The CDR3 reads CASSQDRGQGDGYTF. DNA of the CDR3: TGTGCCAGCAGCCAAGATCGCGGACAGGGGGATGGCTACACCTTC.

V and J are TRBV7-8 and TRBJ2-7, with D unresolved. Germline values: CDR1 SGHVS, CDR2 FQNEAQ. V lost 5 bases and J 7 bases, leaving 9 bases between the germline ends. The CDR3 contains 11 residues. This CDR3 reads CASSDSLEQYF. The CDR3 DNA follows: TGTGCCAGCAGCGATAGTCTTGAGCAGTACTTC.

The chain carries TRBV10-2 and TRBJ2-5; D possibly corresponds to TRBD1 (6 bases). V lost 10 bases, J lost 4 bases, and 22 bases lay in between. CDR1 is WSHSY and CDR2 is SAAADI in the germline V gene. The CDR3 consists of 15 residues. CDR3 in amino acids: CATAQGLIFRETQYF. DNA for the CDR3: TGCGCCACCGCGCAGGGGTTGATATTTAGAGAGACCCAGTACTTC.

The chain uses TRBV29-1 and TRBJ1-1; maybe TRBD1 (5 bases). This CDR3 contains 16 residues. Between the trimmed V and J ends, which lost 5 bases and 1 base, there was a span of 20 bases. The V gene's germline CDR1 is SQVTM and CDR2 ANQGSEA. This CDR3 reads CSVLRVPTAKNTEAFF. CDR3 bases: TGCAGCGTTCTCCGGGTTCCGACAGCCAAGAACACTGAAGCTTTCTTT.

This chain joins TRBV30 and TRBJ1-2, with no clear D. Trimming removed 6 bases at V and 8 bases at J, with 10 bases between. This CDR3 contains 10 residues. The germline V gene has CDR1 GTSNPN and CDR2 SVGIG (reference sequence). The CDR3 nucleotides are TGTGCCTGCGGACTCTTCGGCTACACCTTC. It encodes CACGLFGYTF. The full variable domain, in which reference TRBV30 and TRBJ1-2 provide the parts outside the CDR3, is SQTIHQWPATLVQPVGSPLSLECTVEGTSNPNLYWYRQAAGRGLQLLFYSVGIGQISSEVPQNLSASRPQDRQFILSSKKLLLSDSGFYLCACGLFGYTFGSGTRLTVV.

This chain uses TRBV11-3 with TRBJ1-5; D is unclear. The length of the CDR3 is 16 residues. Germline V gene lookup returns CDR1 SGHNT and CDR2 YENEEA. The V and J ends lost 5 bases and 0 bases respectively, with 14 bases between them. The CDR3 region has the DNA TGTGCCAGCAGCGTGAAATCAGGTTATAGCAATCAGCCCCAGCATTTT. Protein: CASSVKSGYSNQPQHF.